A single sample gave rise to the 15 T cell receptor beta chains below, sequenced in a study of shared T cell receptors in the human thymus. Libraries were prepared by immunoSEQ multiplex PCR; TCRdb keeps only in-frame clonotypes and omits some of them. The sample records 600,000 to 900,000 clones, 80% to 90% being singletons. These same records also appear under a second study, on human thymus T cells.

Material for sequencing was thymocytes. These receptors all come from a girl less than two years old with a congenital heart defect.

The rearrangement joins TRBV6-5 to TRBJ2-5; 8 nucleotides line up with TRBD2. The CDR3 loop spans 13 amino acids. Per germline, CDR1 MNHEY and CDR2 SVGAGI. J was trimmed by 4 bases and V by 6 bases; bases with no gene match: 4. CDR3 bases: TGTGCCAGCAGCCGGGGGGGAGGAGAGACCCAGTACTTC. This gives the protein CASSRGGGETQYF.

The chain recombines TRBV18 with TRBJ2-7, with a weak D call TRBD2 (5 bases). V was shortened by 0 bases and J by 0 bases, with 12 bases between the two germline ends. The germline V gene has CDR1 KGHSH and CDR2 LQKENI. There are 16 residues in the CDR3. The CDR3 coding sequence is TGTGCCAGCTCACCACCCCCGGACTGGGGCTCCTACGAGCAGTACTTC. Translation: CASSPPPDWGSYEQYF.

A remark on this clone: Additional DNA sequences in this sample encode the identical CDR3. The chain links TRBV5-5 to TRBJ2-1, with TRBD1 as a possible D gene (6 bases). This CDR3 contains 16 residues. Trimming removed 4 bases from V and 0 bases from J, with 14 bases in between. Germline CDR1 is SGHKS and CDR2 is YYEKEE (reference sequence). CDR3 in DNA: TGTGCCAGCAGCCTGGGAACGACAGGCTCCTACAATGAGCAGTTCTTC. This encodes CASSLGTTGSYNEQFF.

The chain is built from TRBV18 and TRBJ1-1; a weak D match, TRBD1 (5 bases). The CDR3 has 17 amino acids. Germline-derived CDR1 and CDR2 are KGHSH and LQKENI. V lost 8 bases and J 3 bases, leaving 25 bases between the germline ends. The CDR3 loop reads CASRGDSWGTADTEAFF. CDR3 DNA: TGTGCCAGCCGGGGAGACAGTTGGGGGACTGCGGACACTGAAGCTTTCTTT.

The chain recombines TRBV2 with TRBJ1-1; 8 nucleotides line up with TRBD1. V lost 4 bases and J lost 2; bases outside the gene matches: 9. The CDR3 is 16 residues long. Germline-derived CDR1 and CDR2 are SNHLY and FYNNEI. CDR3 protein: CASSGGTGVINTEAFF. The CDR3 DNA is TGTGCCAGCAGTGGGGGGACAGGAGTTATCAACACTGAAGCTTTCTTT.

The chain combines TRBV29-1 with TRBJ2-5, with TRBD2 matching 7 bases. Losses at the gene ends were 2 bases for V and 0 bases for J; bases not matched to a gene: 21. This CDR3 spans 20 amino acids. The germline V gene has CDR1 SQVTM and CDR2 ANQGSEA. Written as DNA, the CDR3 is TGCAGCGTTGAAACCCCCCCGACTAGCAGTTTGCCGATAAACCAAGAGACCCAGTACTTC. Protein: CSVETPPTSSLPINQETQYF.

This clone has a handful of counts. The chain joins TRBV5-4 to TRBJ1-2; D is unclear. The germline V and J ends were trimmed by 0 bases and 4 bases, with 7 bases remaining between them. Germline CDR1 is SGHNT and CDR2 is YYREEE (reference sequence). The CDR3 covers 13 residues. The CDR3 nucleotides read TGTGCCAGCAGCTTGGCGGGAGGCTATGGCTACACCTTC. This codes for CASSLAGGYGYTF.

This chain joins TRBV10-3 and TRBJ1-2; 9 positions match TRBD1. Trimming took 8 bases from V and 7 from J; bases not matched to a gene: 17. This CDR3 region has 16 residues. The V gene's germline CDR1 is ENHRY and CDR2 SYGVKD. The CDR3 loop is CAIGRGTGPFWGGYTF. The CDR3, as DNA: TGTGCCATCGGCCGAGGGACAGGGCCCTTCTGGGGTGGCTACACCTTC.

CDR3 in amino acids: CASSLARAGVSDTQYF. In DNA form, the CDR3 reads TGTGCCAGCAGCTTGGCGAGGGCAGGCGTGTCAGATACGCAGTATTTT. V gene TRBV5-6 combines with J gene TRBJ2-3; maybe TRBD2 (5 bases). The germline V gene encodes CDR1 SGHDT and CDR2 YYEEEE. V lost 0 bases, J lost 4 bases, and 15 bases lay in between. The CDR3 length is 16 residues.

With regard to this clone: This sample includes further DNA sequences coding for the same CDR3. The gene calls are TRBV15 and TRBJ1-1; D not resolved. The CDR3 is made up of 14 amino acids. Trimming took off 0 bases at V and 3 bases at J, with 8 bases between the two ends. Germline CDR1 LNHNV, CDR2 YYDKDF (reference sequence). The CDR3 loop reads CATSRDGGDTEAFF. In DNA, the CDR3 is TGTGCCACCAGCAGAGATGGCGGGGACACTGAAGCTTTCTTT.

This clone was seen only once. The genes are TRBV6-1 and TRBJ1-2; unclear D gene. Germline V gene data show CDR1 as MNHNS and CDR2 as SASEGT. Trimming took off 1 base at V and 1 base at J, with 13 bases between the two ends. This CDR3 contains 16 residues. The CDR3 DNA sequence: TGTGCCAGCAGTGAAGGAGGTTCCACGCTTAACTATGGCTACACCTTC. It specifies CASSEGGSTLNYGYTF.

The chain joins TRBV9 to TRBJ1-6; unclear D gene. This CDR3 has 16 amino acids. Germline V gives CDR1 SGDLS, CDR2 YYNGEE. The germline V and J ends were trimmed by 4 bases and 8 bases, with 19 bases remaining between them. The CDR3 reads CASSPGRGLEYSPLHF. The CDR3 DNA is TGTGCCAGCAGCCCCGGACGAGGGCTTGAGTATTCACCCCTCCACTTT.

The rearrangement joins TRBV7-9 to TRBJ2-1, with a possible D match to TRBD1 (5 bases). V was pared by 3 bases and J by 6 bases, with 15 bases between. CDR1 and CDR2 (germline): SEHNR, FQNEAQ (reference sequence). The CDR3 covers 15 residues. The CDR3: CASSLGPPFINEQFF. CDR3 DNA: TGTGCCAGCAGCTTGGGGCCACCCTTTATCAATGAGCAGTTCTTC.

CDR3 sequence reads: CASSHALGREAEAFF. Written as DNA, the CDR3 is TGTGCCAGCAGCCACGCGTTGGGCAGGGAGGCCGAAGCTTTCTTT. The genes are TRBV6-5 and TRBJ1-1; D is perhaps TRBD1 (5 bases). CDR1 and CDR2 (germline): MNHEY, SVGAGI. The V end lost 6 bases, the J end lost 8 bases, and 22 bases lay between the germline ends. The CDR3 runs to 15 residues.

The chain joins TRBV7-9 to TRBJ2-7; no definite D call. The germline V gene has CDR1 SEHNR and CDR2 FQNEAQ (reference sequence). V lost 3 bases and J lost 4, with 10 bases in between. The CDR3 is 13 amino acids. CDR3 sequence: CASSFSIPYEQYF. CDR3 nucleotide sequence: TGTGCCAGCAGCTTCTCTATTCCGTACGAGCAGTACTTC.